What follows are 22 T cell receptor beta chains derived from one specimen sequenced in a study of blood T cell repertoires in COVID-19. Libraries were prepared by immunoSEQ multiplex PCR; TCRdb keeps only in-frame clonotypes and omits some of them. The data contain under 150,000 clones, approximately 81% of them singletons. Input material: PBMCs or T cells enriched from blood (not recorded which). These receptors all stem from a man in his forties with acute COVID-19.

The chain uses TRBV6-6 and TRBJ2-5, with a possible D match to TRBD1 (5 bases). The ends were cut back, 6 bases at V and 4 bases at J, with 12 bases in the middle. CDR3 size: 13 residues. Germline CDR1 is MNHNY and CDR2 is SVGAGI (reference sequence). The CDR3 DNA reads TGTGCCAGCAGCCCTCGACAGTTAGAGACCCAGTACTTC. Protein product: CASSPRQLETQYF.

CDR3 amino acids: CASSLDGTGGETAFF. The DNA of the CDR3 is TGTGCCAGCAGTTTAGATGGGACAGGGGGAGAAACAGCTTTCTTT. V gene TRBV28 combines with J gene TRBJ1-1; 11 nucleotides line up with TRBD1. Looked up from germline, CDR1 is MDHEN and CDR2 is SYDVKM. Trimming at V came to 2 bases and at J to 10 bases, leaving 9 bases not matched to a gene. The CDR3 loop spans 15 amino acids.

The chain employs TRBV28 and TRBJ2-1, with 7 positions matching TRBD2. Germline CDR1 and CDR2: MDHEN and SYDVKM. The J segment lost 9 bases and the V segment lost 6 bases, leaving 11 bases of the junction unmatched. The CDR3 loop spans 14 amino acids. CDR3 sequence (DNA): TGTGCCAGCAGGGGGACTTACCGGGAGGCTGAGCAGTTCTTC. It is translated as CASRGTYREAEQFF.

This clone has just a few counts. The rearrangement joins TRBV5-1 to TRBJ1-4, with 7 bases matching TRBD1. This CDR3 has 14 residues. With V trimmed by 4 bases and J by 8 bases, 8 bases remained unmatched. The germline gives CDR1 SGHRS, CDR2 YFSETQ. Written as DNA, the CDR3 is TGCGCCAGCAGCCCCGGGGGACAGATGGAAAAACTGTTTTTT. Residues: CASSPGGQMEKLFF.

This chain connects TRBV7-8 to TRBJ2-1, with TRBD1 identical over 8 bases. The J segment lost 0 bases and the V segment lost 5 bases, leaving 6 bases of the junction unmatched. Germline-derived CDR1 and CDR2 are SGHVS and FQNEAQ. The CDR3 loop spans 16 amino acids. Written as DNA, the CDR3 is TGTGCCAGCAGCGCTATGGACAGGGCCTCCTACAATGAGCAGTTCTTC. Protein product: CASSAMDRASYNEQFF.

V gene TRBV6-2 or TRBV6-3 combines with J gene TRBJ2-7, with D uncertain. The V gene lost 4 bases and the J gene lost 6 bases, with 4 bases spanning the gap. Germline loops: CDR1 MNHEY, CDR2 SVGEGT. CDR3 length: 10 residues. In DNA, the CDR3 is TGTGCCAGCAGTTGGCCCGAGCAGTACTTC. This gives the protein CASSWPEQYF.

The chain employs TRBV15 and TRBJ2-7; perhaps TRBD2 as D (7 bases). V lost 0 bases, J lost 8 bases, and 17 bases lay in between. Per germline, CDR1 LNHNV and CDR2 YYDKDF (reference sequence). The CDR3 is 15 residues long. As DNA, the CDR3 is TGTGCCACCAGCAGAGATCCCTTAGGGGGGGAGAAGCAGTACTTC. It encodes CATSRDPLGGEKQYF.

The chain couples TRBV6-6 to TRBJ1-5; D call uncertain. V lost 2 bases to trimming and J lost 4 bases, with 15 bases between them. This CDR3 has 16 residues. CDR1 and CDR2 (germline): MNHNY, SVGAGI (reference sequence). DNA for the CDR3: TGTGCCAGCAGTTACCCCGAAGGCGGGAGTAATCAGCCCCAGCATTTT. Translated, it gives CASSYPEGGSNQPQHF.

This chain uses TRBV28 with TRBJ1-3, with TRBD1 matching over 10 bases. CDR1 and CDR2 from the germline V gene are MDHEN and SYDVKM. The J segment lost 4 bases and the V segment lost 6 bases, leaving 3 bases of the junction unmatched. This CDR3 is built from 14 residues. The CDR3 is CASRGTGDGNTIYF. The DNA of the CDR3 is TGTGCCAGCAGGGGGACAGGGGACGGAAACACCATATATTTT. Variable domain in full (rest from reference TRBV28 and TRBJ1-3): DVKVTQSSRYLVKRTGEKVFLECVQDMDHENMFWYRQDPGLGLRLIYFSYDVKMKEKGDIPEGYSVSREKKERFSLILESASTNQTSMYLCASRGTGDGNTIYFGEGSWLTVV.

In this sample, this clone turned up once. The chain uses TRBV30 and TRBJ2-7; TRBD1 matches 9 bases. Trimming cost V 0 bases and J 2 bases; bases outside gene matches: 5. Germline V gene sequence: CDR1 GTSNPN, CDR2 SVGIG (reference sequence). The CDR3 covers 15 residues. The CDR3 region is CAWSVPRQGAYEQYF. The CDR3 DNA is TGTGCCTGGAGTGTACCGAGACAGGGGGCCTACGAGCAGTACTTC.

The rearrangement links TRBV19 to TRBJ1-2; 8 bases line up with TRBD1. There are 13 residues in the CDR3. With V trimmed by 5 bases and J by 14 bases, 13 bases remained unmatched. Germline lookup yields CDR1 LNHDA and CDR2 SQIVND (reference sequence). CDR3 coding DNA: TGTGCCAGTAGTCCGGGACAGGCGACTCCAACAACCTTC. Protein: CASSPGQATPTTF.

V is TRBV11-2 and J is TRBJ1-2; 9 bases are shared with TRBD1. The CDR3 is 14 amino acids. Per the germline V gene, CDR1 is SGHAT and CDR2 is FQNNGV. Unmatched junction bases numbered 7, after V lost 5 bases and J lost 6 bases. CDR3 nucleotides: TGTGCCAGCAGCCCCCGGGACAGGGTGAATGGCTACACCTTC. Protein product: CASSPRDRVNGYTF.

The chain couples TRBV7-9 to TRBJ2-1, with 9 bases that match TRBD1. Looked up from germline, CDR1 is SEHNR and CDR2 is FQNEAQ (reference sequence). V lost 5 bases to trimming and J lost 3 bases; unmatched junction nucleotides: 5. The CDR3 length is 15 residues. The CDR3 coding sequence is TGTGCCAGCAGCCCTGGACAGGGGCACTACAATGAGCAGTTCTTC. It translates to CASSPGQGHYNEQFF.

The chain links TRBV5-1 to TRBJ2-7, with no clear D. The germline V gene encodes CDR1 SGHRS and CDR2 YFSETQ. This CDR3 comprises 11 residues. V lost 2 bases, J lost 3 bases, and 3 bases lay in between. The CDR3 coding sequence is TGCGCCAGCAGCTTCGGCTACGAGCAGTACTTC. It translates to CASSFGYEQYF.

The chain employs TRBV4-2 and TRBJ2-5, with 9 bases matching TRBD2. CDR1 is LGHNA, CDR2 YNFKEQ, per germline. V was clipped by 1 base and J by 5 bases; unmatched bases: 8. This CDR3 spans 16 amino acids. The DNA for the CDR3 is TGTGCCAGCAGCCAAGTTGGTAGCGGGGGTTGGGAGACCCAGTACTTC. This encodes CASSQVGSGGWETQYF.

The V and J genes are TRBV7-9 and TRBJ2-7; maybe TRBD2 (5 bases). The ends were cut back, 8 bases at V and 6 bases at J, with 17 bases in the middle. CDR1 and CDR2 (germline): SEHNR, FQNEAQ (reference sequence). CDR3 length equals 13 residues. The CDR3 nucleotides are TGTGCCAGCGCTACCCCTGAGGGTGCCGAGCAGTACTTC. It is translated as CASATPEGAEQYF.

This clone was seen more than once but under ten times. The chain links TRBV5-4 to TRBJ2-3; TRBD1 matches at 10 bases. CDR3 size: 15 residues. Germline loops: CDR1 SGHNT, CDR2 YYREEE (reference sequence). Losses at the gene ends were 4 bases for V and 2 bases for J; bases not matched to a gene: 4. The CDR3 DNA follows: TGTGCCAGCAGCCTTGACAGGGGGCACACAGATACGCAGTATTTT. It is translated as CASSLDRGHTDTQYF.

The CDR3 is CASRGGDSYEQYF. CDR3 bases: TGTGCCAGCAGAGGCGGGGACTCCTACGAGCAGTACTTC. This sequence joins TRBV9 and TRBJ2-7; possible D gene TRBD2, 6 bases. This CDR3 has 13 residues. Germline V CDR1 and CDR2: SGDLS, YYNGEE. V was shortened by 5 bases and J by 0 bases, with 9 bases between the two germline ends.

The rearrangement uses TRBV2 and TRBJ2-7, with D possibly being TRBD2 (5 bases). This CDR3 has 13 amino acids. The V gene's germline CDR1 is SNHLY and CDR2 FYNNEI. Trimming left V 8 bases short and J 3 bases short, with 14 bases between. The CDR3 DNA reads TGTGCCAGCGGGAGAGGGATACTCTACGAGCAGTACTTC. It specifies CASGRGILYEQYF.

The CDR3 region has the DNA TGCGCCAGCAGCCCGGACGGGATGAACACCGGGGAGCTGTTTTTT. Residues: CASSPDGMNTGELFF. The chain links TRBV5-1 to TRBJ2-2; D might be TRBD2 (5 bases). Germline V gene sequence: CDR1 SGHRS, CDR2 YFSETQ. V shed 4 bases and J shed 1 base, with 11 bases lying between them. This CDR3 is built from 15 residues.

With respect to this clone: Other DNA variants within this sample encode the same CDR3. V gene TRBV11-2 combines with J gene TRBJ1-1; possible D gene TRBD1, 5 bases. Germline V gene lookup returns CDR1 SGHAT and CDR2 FQNNGV. The germline V and J ends were trimmed by 0 bases and 3 bases, with 5 bases remaining between them. The CDR3 extends over 13 amino acids. DNA of the CDR3: TGTGCCAGCAGCTTAGACAGGGACACTGAAGCTTTCTTT. The encoded protein is CASSLDRDTEAFF.

The gene calls are TRBV14 and TRBJ2-7, with 7 bases identical to TRBD1. The CDR3 length is 17 residues. Germline lookup yields CDR1 SGHDN and CDR2 FVKESK. J lost 3 bases, V lost 3 bases, and 14 bases had no gene match. The CDR3 DNA follows: TGTGCCAGCAGCCACCGATCGACAGGGTTCTTTTTCTACGAGCAGTACTTC. Its protein is CASSHRSTGFFFYEQYF.